The T cell receptor beta chain described here comes from a study of CD8 T cells in Susac syndrome. It was negative isolation that provided the CD8+ and CD4+ T cells, whereas TEMRA cells were enriched by FACS. The CDR3 loop spans 15 amino acids. CDR1 and CDR2 from the germline V gene are DFQATT and SNEGSKA (reference sequence). Losses at the gene ends were 1 base for V and 5 bases for J; bases not matched to a gene: 6. Random hexamers were used to reverse transcribe the RNA input (about 0.5 to 1 ug). TCR beta CDR3 was amplified by immunoSEQ covering 54 Vbeta and 13 Jbeta. TCRdb itself ran the immunoSEQ multiplex PCR reads through MiXCR, one entry per CDR3 protein. The sample holds 170,000 or so distinct CDR3 sequences, approximately 95% seen once.

This TCR derives from a human donor with multiple sclerosis. The material sequenced was CD8+ T cells from PBMCs. The chain joins TRBV20-1 to TRBJ2-3, with 10 bases that match TRBD2. CDR3 region: CSARGAGGPGDTQYF. In nucleotides, the CDR3 is TGCAGTGCTAGAGGAGCGGGGGGGCCGGGAGATACGCAGTATTTT.